Sequencing of this TCR beta chain was carried out in a study of blood T cell repertoires in COVID-19. Study summary: From the United States, Italy and Spain came samples of acute and convalescent COVID-19.

Original analysis: By means of reference gene primer amplification, nucleated cell counts were estimated. Only in-frame clones appear in the TCRdb table, and some are missing; sequencing was by immunoSEQ multiplex PCR. V and J calls and clone size are as listed in that table; D and trimming were resolved from the DNA. Of around 260,000 clones listed, 90% were seen once; the top ten hold approximately 1.2%. The CDR3 is made up of 15 amino acids. Germline V gene lookup returns CDR1 SGHTA and CDR2 FQGTGA. J lost 7 bases, V lost 5 bases, and 7 bases had no gene match. Recovery among Cohort 3 donors was established by two negative PCRs, clearance, or symptom resolution.

The receptor was derived from a woman younger than 45 who had recovered from COVID-19. The rearrangement uses TRBV7-3 and TRBJ2-1; TRBD2 agrees at 11 bases. Sequenced input: PBMCs or T cells enriched from blood (not recorded which). CDR3 in DNA: TGTGCCAGCAGCCCGCAGACTAGCGGGGAGAATGAGCAGTTCTTC. This codes for CASSPQTSGENEQFF.